The 29 T cell receptor beta chains below were found in one sample sequenced in a study of T-cell memory formation after mild COVID-19. MiXCR was run by TCRdb on the 5' RACE reads, yielding one entry per CDR3 protein. This sample has hundreds of thousands of distinct CDR3 sequences, with around 21% found just once. The sample taken for sequencing was PBMCs or a T cell subset sorted from them (not recorded which). The receptors come from an adult woman who had mild COVID-19 (a few samples of this study predate the infection). Cell type and time point are not known.

This clonotype was seen only a few times. The chain has TRBV6-2 or TRBV6-3 and TRBJ2-2; 7 nucleotides align to TRBD2. This CDR3 comprises 14 residues. Germline V gives CDR1 MNHEY, CDR2 SVGEGT. The V and J ends lost 6 bases and 4 bases, in that order; junction bases with no gene match: 5. The CDR3 sequence is CASSATSLTGELFF. CDR3 sequence (DNA): TGTGCCAGCAGCGCGACTAGCCTCACCGGGGAGCTGTTTTTT.

This clonotype has only a few counts. The V and J genes are TRBV6-4 and TRBJ2-1, with 8 bases fitting TRBD2. CDR3 size: 13 residues. Trimming removed 5 bases from V and 9 bases from J; junction bases left unmatched: 6. The germline V gene encodes CDR1 MRHNA and CDR2 SNTAGT. CDR3 sequence: CASSPLAGGEQFF. CDR3 DNA: TGTGCCAGCAGTCCCCTAGCGGGTGGTGAGCAGTTCTTC.

This clonotype has at least ten counts. The V call is TRBV5-5, the J call TRBJ2-3, with TRBD1 as a possible D gene (6 bases). The CDR3 runs 13 residues. Germline V gene data show CDR1 as SGHKS and CDR2 as YYEKEE (reference sequence). Trimming pared 4 bases from V and 3 bases from J, leaving 9 bases between. CDR3 DNA: TGTGCCAGCAGCCCGGACAGAACAGATACGCAGTATTTT. This codes for CASSPDRTDTQYF.

This clonotype was detected a few times. This chain connects TRBV29-1 to TRBJ1-3; D gene ambiguous. V shed 1 base and J shed 0 bases, with 13 bases lying between them. Germline CDR1 reads SQVTM; CDR2 reads ANQGSEA. CDR3 length equals 16 residues. The CDR3 spells CSVEGPVAGSGNTIYF. DNA for the CDR3: TGCAGCGTTGAAGGTCCGGTCGCGGGCTCTGGAAACACCATATATTTT.

This clonotype was detected only a few times. The rearrangement uses TRBV5-1 and TRBJ1-1; D remains unclear. Germline V lookup: CDR1 SGHRS, CDR2 YFSETQ. The CDR3 is 14 amino acids. Trimming took off 0 bases at V and 3 bases at J, with 9 bases between the two ends. CDR3 amino acids: CASSLEDWDTEAFF. CDR3 DNA sequence: TGCGCCAGCAGCTTGGAGGATTGGGACACTGAAGCTTTCTTT.

The genes are TRBV7-9 and TRBJ2-1; D ambiguous. V was cut by 5 bases and J by 0 bases, with 11 bases left in between. The CDR3 is made up of 15 amino acids. Germline assignment: CDR1 SEHNR and CDR2 FQNEAQ (reference sequence). The DNA of the CDR3 is TGTGCCAGCAGCCAGCCGGACGTCTCCTACAATGAGCAGTTCTTC. Encoded protein: CASSQPDVSYNEQFF. Complete variable domain (other parts from reference TRBV7-9 and TRBJ2-1): DTGVSQNPRHKITKRGQNVTFRCDPISEHNRLYWYRQTLGQGPEFLTYFQNEAQLEKSRLLSDRFSAERPKGSFSTLEIQRTEQGDSAMYLCASSQPDVSYNEQFFGPGTRLTVL.

This clonotype was picked up a small number of times. The chain combines TRBV24-1 with TRBJ2-5; 11 positions agree with TRBD1. V gave up 4 bases and J gave up 5 bases; unmatched junction bases: 5. The CDR3 extends over 15 amino acids. In germline, CDR1 is KGHDR, CDR2 SFDVKD. DNA of the CDR3: TGTGCCACCAGTGACCGGACAGGGGGCAGGGAGACCCAGTACTTC. It translates to CATSDRTGGRETQYF.

This CDR3 reads CSVTGQGAYNEQFF. The CDR3 DNA sequence: TGCAGCGTTACTGGACAGGGGGCCTACAATGAGCAGTTCTTC. The V gene is TRBV29-1, the J gene TRBJ2-1; 10 bases are a match to TRBD1. The ends lost 5 bases at V and 2 bases at J; junction bases unmatched: 3. Germline CDR1 SQVTM, CDR2 ANQGSEA. This CDR3 has 14 residues.

The chain links TRBV9 to TRBJ2-1; 8 bases match TRBD1. With 3 bases clipped from V and 1 base from J, the junction kept 6 bases outside the gene matches. Germline values: CDR1 SGDLS, CDR2 YYNGEE. This CDR3 comprises 16 residues. The CDR3 bases are TGTGCCAGCAGCGCACCGACAGGGGAGTCCTACAATGAGCAGTTCTTC. Protein: CASSAPTGESYNEQFF.

The chain uses TRBV6-5 and TRBJ2-1; D might be TRBD1 (6 bases). The CDR3 is made up of 15 amino acids. Per the germline V gene, CDR1 is MNHEY and CDR2 is SVGAGI. The V end lost 8 bases, the J end lost 0 bases, and 14 bases lay between the germline ends. CDR3 DNA: TGTGCCAGCCGTCGCGGACAGTTCTCCTACAATGAGCAGTTCTTC. Its translation is CASRRGQFSYNEQFF.

In its sample, this clonotype was seen a few times. The chain recombines TRBV20-1 with TRBJ2-5; perhaps TRBD2 as D (6 bases). Germline-derived CDR1 and CDR2 are DFQATT and SNEGSKA (reference sequence). V was clipped by 0 bases and J by 4 bases, with 18 bases between them. The CDR3 has 16 residues. The CDR3 is CSARDWREMVVETQYF. In nucleotides, the CDR3 is TGCAGTGCTAGAGATTGGCGGGAAATGGTTGTAGAGACCCAGTACTTC.

This clonotype occurred a few times. The chain links TRBV7-3 to TRBJ2-3; no firm D call. Per the germline V gene, CDR1 is SGHTA and CDR2 is FQGTGA. The CDR3 loop spans 14 amino acids. Trimming took off 5 bases at V and 3 bases at J, with 12 bases between the two ends. The CDR3 DNA reads TGTGCCAGCAGCGGATCGGGTAATACAGATACGCAGTATTTT. Its protein product is CASSGSGNTDTQYF.

The chain employs TRBV4-3 and TRBJ2-3, with 10 bases matching TRBD2. V lost 0 bases to trimming and J lost 5 bases; unmatched junction nucleotides: 14. The CDR3 covers 19 residues. From germline, CDR1 is LGHNA and CDR2 YSLEER. As DNA, the CDR3 is TGCGCCAGCAGCCAAGAGGGTGGTATGATAGCGGGAGGCAGAGATACGCAGTATTTT. Its protein product is CASSQEGGMIAGGRDTQYF.

This clonotype has just a few counts. V gene TRBV27 combines with J gene TRBJ2-1; D uncertain. Trimming took 3 bases from V and 5 from J, leaving 8 bases between them. Germline-derived CDR1 and CDR2 are MNHEY and SMNVEV (reference sequence). The CDR3 is made up of 13 amino acids. In DNA, the CDR3 is TGTGCCAGCAGTTTTACGCCGAACAATGAGCAGTTCTTC. Its translation is CASSFTPNNEQFF.

This clonotype was counted a few times. The chain has TRBV29-1 and TRBJ2-1; 13 nucleotides line up with TRBD2. The germline gives CDR1 SQVTM, CDR2 ANQGSEA. The trim removed 6 bases at V and 4 bases at J, leaving 15 bases unmatched. The CDR3 runs to 18 residues. CDR3 protein: CSVLRGLAGVIKYNEQFF. The CDR3 coding sequence is TGCAGCGTCCTGCGAGGACTAGCGGGAGTAATCAAGTACAATGAGCAGTTCTTC.

Here the CDR3 DNA reads TGTGCCTGGAGTGCCCAAGGGTACACCATATATTTT. This gives the protein CAWSAQGYTIYF. The chain uses TRBV30 and TRBJ1-3; D call uncertain. Per the germline V gene, CDR1 is GTSNPN and CDR2 is SVGIG (reference sequence). Trimming left V 1 base short and J 8 bases short, with 9 bases between. The CDR3 totals 12 residues.

The J gene is TRBJ2-1, the V gene TRBV3-1, with TRBD1 matching over 8 bases. Looked up from germline, CDR1 is LGHDT and CDR2 is YNNKEL (reference sequence). The CDR3 extends over 18 amino acids. V dropped 0 bases and J dropped 0; count of bases not matched to a gene: 7. CDR3 DNA sequence: TGTGCCAGCAGCCAAGATACAGGGGGAGGTCGCTCCTACAATGAGCAGTTCTTC. Residues: CASSQDTGGGRSYNEQFF.

V gene TRBV7-9 combines with J gene TRBJ2-7, with 7 bases fitting TRBD1. Germline V CDR1 and CDR2: SEHNR, FQNEAQ (reference sequence). The V segment lost 4 bases and the J segment 3 bases; nucleotides outside the gene matches: 9. The length of the CDR3 is 15 residues. CDR3 protein: CASSSAAQGLYEQYF. DNA of the CDR3: TGTGCCAGCAGCTCAGCCGCACAGGGGCTCTACGAGCAGTACTTC.

The V call is TRBV11-2, the J call TRBJ2-1; tentatively, D is TRBD2 (7 bases). The CDR3 totals 13 residues. Germline lookup yields CDR1 SGHAT and CDR2 FQNNGV. V was clipped by 4 bases and J by 9 bases, with 13 bases between them. The CDR3 is CASSYGGHGEQFF. DNA of the CDR3: TGTGCCAGCAGCTACGGGGGGCACGGTGAGCAGTTCTTC.

This clonotype was counted ten times or more. V is TRBV25-1 and J is TRBJ2-7; TRBD1 aligns across 9 bases. The CDR3 has 15 amino acids. The germline CDR1 and CDR2 sequences are MGHDK and SYGVNS. V dropped 5 bases and J dropped 6; count of bases not matched to a gene: 11. CDR3 sequence reads: CASSTQGQGIFEQYF. In DNA, the CDR3 is TGTGCCAGCAGTACCCAGGGACAGGGAATATTCGAGCAGTACTTC.

The genes are TRBV29-1 and TRBJ2-5; 10 bases are shared with TRBD1. The germline V gene encodes CDR1 SQVTM and CDR2 ANQGSEA. V lost 8 bases to trimming and J lost 7 bases; unmatched junction nucleotides: 13. The CDR3 runs 14 residues. DNA for the CDR3: TGCAGCACTGAAGGGGACAGGGGATTCGGGACCCAGTACTTC. It translates to CSTEGDRGFGTQYF.

This clonotype was recorded a few times. The J gene is TRBJ1-1, the V gene TRBV7-3; D is ambiguous. CDR3 length equals 13 residues. V was shortened by 1 base and J by 4 bases, with 7 bases between the two germline ends. CDR1 SGHTA and CDR2 FQGTGA come from the germline V gene. The CDR3 is CASSLNPRTEAFF. The CDR3 DNA sequence: TGTGCCAGCAGCTTAAACCCCCGCACTGAAGCTTTCTTT. The full variable domain, rest sourced from reference TRBV7-3 and TRBJ1-1, is GAGVSQTPSNKVTEKGKYVELRCDPISGHTALYWYRQSLGQGPEFLIYFQGTGAADDSGLPNDRFFAVRPEGSVSTLKIQRTERGDSAVYLCASSLNPRTEAFFGQGTRLTVV.

V usage is TRBV6-5 and J usage is TRBJ1-2, with a tentative D call TRBD1 (6 bases). The CDR3 runs to 14 residues. Trimming removed 0 bases at V and 5 bases at J, with 10 bases between. Per the germline V gene, CDR1 is MNHEY and CDR2 is SVGAGI. The CDR3 reads CASSYSNTGYGYTF. Written as DNA, the CDR3 is TGTGCCAGCAGTTACTCAAATACAGGGTATGGCTACACCTTC.

This clonotype was observed many times. The chain uses TRBV9 and TRBJ1-1; D not resolved. This CDR3 is built from 14 residues. The ends were cut back, 3 bases at V and 3 bases at J, with 12 bases in the middle. The germline V gene encodes CDR1 SGDLS and CDR2 YYNGEE. The CDR3 is CASSGDEWDTEAFF. The CDR3 nucleotides read TGTGCCAGCAGCGGAGACGAGTGGGACACTGAAGCTTTCTTT.

The chain links TRBV5-1 to TRBJ2-5, with unresolved D. Germline V lookup: CDR1 SGHRS, CDR2 YFSETQ. V was clipped by 2 bases and J by 1 base, with 9 bases between them. The CDR3 has 14 residues. The CDR3 loop reads CASSFSYSQETQYF. CDR3 DNA: TGCGCCAGCAGCTTCTCTTATTCCCAAGAGACCCAGTACTTC. Based on the CDR3 plus reference TRBV5-1 and TRBJ2-5, the full variable domain is KAGVTQTPRYLIKTRGQQVTLSCSPISGHRSVSWYQQTPGQGLQFLFEYFSETQRNKGNFPGRFSGRQFSNSRSEMNVSTLELGDSALYLCASSFSYSQETQYFGPGTRLLVL.

The chain links TRBV14 to TRBJ2-1; 8 nucleotides match TRBD2. The germline gives CDR1 SGHDN, CDR2 FVKESK. CDR3 length equals 16 residues. Trimming cost V 7 bases and J 3 bases; bases outside gene matches: 11. The DNA for the CDR3 is TGTGCCAGCACCTCCTTAGCGGGAACTCTCTACAATGAGCAGTTCTTC. Translated: CASTSLAGTLYNEQFF. Full variable domain (rest looked up from reference TRBV14 and TRBJ2-1): EAGVTQFPSHSVIEKGQTVTLRCDPISGHDNLYWYRRVMGKEIKFLLHFVKESKQDESGMPNNRFLAERTGGTYSTLKVQPAELEDSGVYFCASTSLAGTLYNEQFFGPGTRLTVL.

This clonotype has a handful of counts. The chain couples TRBV4-2 to TRBJ1-2, with 7 bases that match TRBD1. Germline values: CDR1 LGHNA, CDR2 YNFKEQ. The CDR3 extends over 16 amino acids. J gave up 4 bases and V 0 bases, and 8 bases lay outside the gene matches. The CDR3 is CASSQESRGSGYGYTF. The DNA of the CDR3 is TGTGCCAGCAGCCAAGAGTCCAGGGGGAGTGGCTATGGCTACACCTTC.

This clonotype was recorded a few times. The rearrangement joins TRBV29-1 to TRBJ2-6, with D maybe TRBD2 (6 bases). The CDR3 length is 15 residues. Per the germline V gene, CDR1 is SQVTM and CDR2 is ANQGSEA. Trimming took off 4 bases at V and 0 bases at J, with 10 bases between the two ends. The CDR3 loop is CSVVEGFSGANVLTF. CDR3 bases: TGCAGCGTTGTGGAGGGTTTCTCTGGGGCCAACGTCCTGACTTTC.

This clonotype was seen only a few times. J is TRBJ2-5 and V is TRBV5-1; 7 positions agree with TRBD2. The germline V gene has CDR1 SGHRS and CDR2 YFSETQ. The CDR3 consists of 14 residues. J gave up 2 bases and V 4 bases, and 5 bases lay outside the gene matches. The chain's CDR3 is CASSSPSGQETQYF. In DNA form, the CDR3 reads TGCGCCAGCAGCAGCCCTAGCGGACAAGAGACCCAGTACTTC.